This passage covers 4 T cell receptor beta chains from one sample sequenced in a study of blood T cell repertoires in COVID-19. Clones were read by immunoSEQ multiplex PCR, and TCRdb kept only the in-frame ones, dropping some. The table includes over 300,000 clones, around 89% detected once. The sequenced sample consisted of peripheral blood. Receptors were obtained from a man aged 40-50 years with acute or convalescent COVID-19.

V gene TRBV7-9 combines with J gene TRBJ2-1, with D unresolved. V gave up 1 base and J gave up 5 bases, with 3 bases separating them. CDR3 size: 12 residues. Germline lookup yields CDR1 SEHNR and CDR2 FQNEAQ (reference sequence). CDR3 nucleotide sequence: TGTGCCAGCAGCTTAGGAGACAATGAGCAGTTCTTC. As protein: CASSLGDNEQFF.

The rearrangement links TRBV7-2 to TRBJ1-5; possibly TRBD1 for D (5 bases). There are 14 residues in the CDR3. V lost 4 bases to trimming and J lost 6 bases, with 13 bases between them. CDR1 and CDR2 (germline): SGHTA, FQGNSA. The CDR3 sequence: CASSSTVLGQPQHF. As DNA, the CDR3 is TGTGCCAGCAGCTCGACAGTCCTGGGTCAGCCCCAGCATTTT.

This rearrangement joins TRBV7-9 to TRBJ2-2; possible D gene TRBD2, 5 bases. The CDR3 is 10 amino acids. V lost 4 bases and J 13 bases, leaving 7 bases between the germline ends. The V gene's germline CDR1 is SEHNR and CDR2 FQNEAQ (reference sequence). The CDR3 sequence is CASSSGGLFF. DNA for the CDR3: TGTGCCAGCAGCTCAGGAGGGCTGTTTTTT.

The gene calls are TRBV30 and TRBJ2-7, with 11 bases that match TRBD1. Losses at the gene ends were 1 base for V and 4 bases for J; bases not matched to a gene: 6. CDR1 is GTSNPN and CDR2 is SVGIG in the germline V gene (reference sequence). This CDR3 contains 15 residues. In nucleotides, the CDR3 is TGTGCCTGGAGTGGGGACAGGGGGAAAGGGTACGAGCAGTACTTC. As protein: CAWSGDRGKGYEQYF.